Detailed here is one TCR beta chain. The V and J ends lost 4 bases and 0 bases respectively, with 9 bases between them. Germline V gives CDR1 SGHNT, CDR2 YENEEA. This CDR3 spans 14 amino acids. Seattle enrolled patients during active infection and tracked them longitudinally. The data originate from a study of blood T cell repertoires in COVID-19. Turning to the study itself: Acute-phase and convalescent COVID-19 samples originated in the United States, Italy and Spain. From T cells, B-cell-depleted T cells, or PBMCs came the material, which was cDNA or gDNA.

In the authors' workflow: Reference gene primer amplification in the assay estimated nucleated cell counts. The repertoire was sequenced with immunoSEQ multiplex PCR; TCRdb's copy has only in-frame clones and lacks some. V and J calls plus clone size are reproduced from that table; the DNA served to infer D and trimming. The sample records tens of thousands of clones, 65% to 85% being singletons. The clonotype comes from a man aged 60 to 69 with COVID-19, enrolled during active disease. The sample consisted of peripheral blood. V is TRBV11-3 and J is TRBJ1-1; no definite D call. The CDR3 nucleotides are TGTGCCAGCAGCTCCAACAGCATGAACACTGAAGCTTTCTTT. Amino acids: CASSSNSMNTEAFF.